This entry features one T cell receptor (beta chain) sequence. Its antigen is currently unknown. V dropped 5 bases and J dropped 6; count of bases not matched to a gene: 4. CDR1 is SNHLY, CDR2 FYNNEI, per germline. The CDR3 extends over 14 amino acids. Unique molecular identifiers were used in preparing the TCRbeta library. TCRdb passed the PCR reads through MiXCR, listing each CDR3 protein once. The profile covers 200,000 to 250,000 distinct CDR3 sequences, with over 20% appearing a single time and more than 2% taken by the ten largest. The data were obtained in a study of T-cell reconstitution after alpha-beta-depleted transplantation in children. Overall study results and limits: At day 60, the high TCRbeta diversity found in some patients originated from recipient T cells and thymic progenitors that had survived. Reported findings indicate that, about two months after transplant, alpha-beta T cells came from several hundred expanded clones, which were derived from non-depleted graft cells. At one year after transplant, newly produced T cells mostly accounted for T-cell counts and diversity.

This clonotype was obtained from a girl under 10 years old with Fanconi anemia, due to receive a stem cell transplant. The V gene is TRBV2, the J gene TRBJ2-2, with TRBD1 matching over 9 bases. This material consisted of PBMCs, taken before TCRalphabeta/CD19-depleted stem cell transplant. In DNA, the CDR3 is TGTGCCAGCAGTACATGGACAGGGGCCGGGGAGCTGTTTTTT. Translated, it gives CASSTWTGAGELFF.